This T cell receptor beta chain was found in a study of control samples from healthy donors and cancer patients. The table came from immunoSEQ multiplex PCR; TCRdb's copy has only in-frame clones and leaves some out. Counted here are 120,000 or so clones, around nine tenths occurring once; the ten biggest clones make up about 2.5%. Per the germline V gene, CDR1 is MGHRA and CDR2 is YSYEKL. The CDR3 runs to 16 residues. Trimming stripped 1 base from V and 7 bases from J, with 14 bases between. Sequencing was performed on blood. V and J are TRBV4-1 and TRBJ1-6; D not certain. This clonotype originated in a man younger than 35 in good health. The CDR3 DNA is TGCGCCAGCAGCCAAGTGCGGGCGACGTTGAATTCACCCCTCCACTTT. Translation: CASSQVRATLNSPLHF.